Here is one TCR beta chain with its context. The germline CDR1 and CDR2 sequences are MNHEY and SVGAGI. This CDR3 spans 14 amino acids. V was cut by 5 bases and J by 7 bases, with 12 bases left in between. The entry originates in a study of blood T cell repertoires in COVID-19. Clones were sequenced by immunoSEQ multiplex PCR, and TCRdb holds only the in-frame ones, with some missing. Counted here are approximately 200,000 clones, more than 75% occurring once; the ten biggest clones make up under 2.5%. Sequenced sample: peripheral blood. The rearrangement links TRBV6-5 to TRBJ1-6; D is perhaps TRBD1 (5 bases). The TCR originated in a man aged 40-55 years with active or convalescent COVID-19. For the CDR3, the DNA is TGTGCCAGCAGTCCCGACAGAATAAATTCACCCCTCCACTTT. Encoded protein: CASSPDRINSPLHF.